These 9 T cell receptor beta chains share one sample of origin, sequenced in a study of memory CD4+ T cells and cytomegalovirus serostatus. The data were produced by immunoSEQ multiplex PCR, yet TCRdb's version contains in-frame clones alone and is incomplete. The table shows some 40,000 clones, with around three quarters occurring only once. Single viable CD3+CD4+CD8-CD45RO+ cells were sorted as the memory CD4+ T cells. Material for sequencing was memory CD4+ T cells from blood. The receptors were sampled from an adult in good health and CMV-seropositive.

The chain couples TRBV28 to TRBJ2-2, with a weak D call TRBD1 (6 bases). The CDR3 is 16 residues long. Trimming stripped 3 bases from V and 1 base from J, with 12 bases between. Looked up from germline, CDR1 is MDHEN and CDR2 is SYDVKM. The CDR3 reads CASSFPRGKNTGELFF. The CDR3 DNA follows: TGTGCCAGCAGTTTTCCCAGGGGCAAGAACACCGGGGAGCTGTTTTTT.

The V and J genes are TRBV9 and TRBJ2-1; a possible D gene is TRBD2 (5 bases). The V end was cut by 5 bases, the J end by 7 bases, with 19 bases between. The length of the CDR3 is 15 residues. Germline CDR1 is SGDLS and CDR2 is YYNGEE. The CDR3 DNA reads as TGTGCCAGCAGTGATAGCGACGGGCTCTCTAATGAGCAGTTCTTC. It yields the protein CASSDSDGLSNEQFF.

V gene TRBV7-2 combines with J gene TRBJ2-7; D is perhaps TRBD2 (5 bases). The CDR3 spans 15 residues. The germline V and J ends were trimmed by 1 base and 7 bases, with 17 bases remaining between them. Germline V gene data show CDR1 as SGHTA and CDR2 as FQGNSA. CDR3 DNA: TGTGCCAGCAGCTTAGGGGCCGGGTCCGGGAAAGAGCAGTACTTC. Translation gives CASSLGAGSGKEQYF.

The chain couples TRBV7-9 to TRBJ2-7, with 7 bases lining up with TRBD1. The CDR3 length is 15 residues. From germline, CDR1 is SEHNR and CDR2 FQNEAQ (reference sequence). With V trimmed by 1 base and J by 1 base, 4 bases remained unmatched. In DNA form, the CDR3 reads TGTGCCAGCAGCTTAGACCGGGGACAGTCCTACGAGCAGTACTTC. It is translated as CASSLDRGQSYEQYF.

The chain is built from TRBV7-2 and TRBJ1-1, with D tentatively TRBD1 (6 bases). CDR3 length: 14 amino acids. V lost 5 bases and J lost 4, with 14 bases in between. Germline V CDR1 and CDR2: SGHTA, FQGNSA. CDR3 nucleotide sequence: TGTGCCAGCAGCGTCCGACAGGAGTTCACTGAAGCTTTCTTT. It translates to CASSVRQEFTEAFF.

V is TRBV11-2 and J is TRBJ1-2; D not certain. The CDR3 extends over 14 amino acids. CDR1 is SGHAT and CDR2 is FQNNGV in the germline V gene. Trimming stripped 0 bases from V and 4 bases from J, with 9 bases between. The CDR3 is CASSLESSAYGYTF. The DNA for the CDR3 is TGTGCCAGCAGCTTAGAGTCCTCCGCCTATGGCTACACCTTC.

The J gene is TRBJ2-1, the V gene TRBV5-4, with D tentatively TRBD2 (5 bases). The CDR3 extends over 15 amino acids. The germline CDR1 and CDR2 sequences are SGHNT and YYREEE (reference sequence). The V and J ends lost 1 base and 2 bases respectively, with 10 bases between them. In DNA form, the CDR3 reads TGTGCCAGCAGCTTGTCCGGGGTCCCCTACAATGAGCAGTTCTTC. Translated, it gives CASSLSGVPYNEQFF.

The chain recombines TRBV28 with TRBJ1-5; D perhaps matches TRBD1 (5 bases). V gave up 3 bases and J gave up 7 bases, with 7 bases separating them. The CDR3 runs 12 residues. Germline values: CDR1 MDHEN, CDR2 SYDVKM. The DNA for the CDR3 is TGTGCCAGCAGTTTCTGGGGGCAGCCCCAGCATTTT. The encoded protein is CASSFWGQPQHF.

This chain joins TRBV5-1 and TRBJ2-5; the match to TRBD2 covers 9 bases. CDR1 is SGHRS and CDR2 is YFSETQ in the germline V gene. With 1 base clipped from V and 4 bases from J, the junction kept 5 bases outside the gene matches. This CDR3 comprises 15 residues. The CDR3 DNA reads TGCGCCAGCAGCTTGATGCGGGGGGGCGGAGAGACCCAGTACTTC. This sequence encodes CASSLMRGGGETQYF. The whole variable domain, filled in from reference TRBV5-1 and TRBJ2-5, reads KAGVTQTPRYLIKTRGQQVTLSCSPISGHRSVSWYQQTPGQGLQFLFEYFSETQRNKGNFPGRFSGRQFSNSRSEMNVSTLELGDSALYLCASSLMRGGGETQYFGPGTRLLVL.